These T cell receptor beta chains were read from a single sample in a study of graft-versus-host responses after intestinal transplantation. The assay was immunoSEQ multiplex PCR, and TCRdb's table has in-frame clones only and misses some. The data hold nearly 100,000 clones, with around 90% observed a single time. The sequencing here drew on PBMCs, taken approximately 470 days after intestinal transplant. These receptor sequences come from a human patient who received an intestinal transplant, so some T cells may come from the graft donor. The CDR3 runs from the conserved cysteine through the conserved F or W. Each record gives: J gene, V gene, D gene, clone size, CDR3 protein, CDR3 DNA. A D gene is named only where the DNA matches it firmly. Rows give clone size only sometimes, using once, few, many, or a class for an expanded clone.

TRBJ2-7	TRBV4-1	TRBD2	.	CASSQDTSGVYEQYF	TGCGCCAGCAGCCAAGATACTAGCGGGGTGTACGAGCAGTACTTC
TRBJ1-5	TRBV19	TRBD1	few	CASSIGAGGGDQPQHF	TGTGCCAGTAGTATTGGGGCAGGGGGCGGAGATCAGCCCCAGCATTTT
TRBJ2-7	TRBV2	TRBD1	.	CASSPWYLRGTSSYEQYF	TGTGCCAGCAGTCCTTGGTACCTCAGGGGGACCTCCTCCTACGAGCAGTACTTC
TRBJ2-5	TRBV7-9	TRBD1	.	CASSPPTGGAETQYF	TGTGCCAGCAGCCCACCGACAGGGGGGGCAGAGACCCAGTACTTC
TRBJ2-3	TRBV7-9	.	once	CAASGVADTQYF	TGTGCCGCTTCCGGGGTGGCAGATACGCAGTATTTT
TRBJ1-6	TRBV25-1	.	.	CASRDFYNSPLHF	TGTGCCAGCAGGGATTTTTATAATTCACCCCTCCACTTT
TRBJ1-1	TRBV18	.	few	CASSPHTGGTEAFF	TGTGCCAGCTCACCACATACGGGGGGGACTGAAGCTTTCTTT
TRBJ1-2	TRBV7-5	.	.	CARSDLQGAGGYTF	TGTGCCAGAAGCGACTTACAGGGGGCTGGTGGCTACACCTTC
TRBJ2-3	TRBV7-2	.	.	CASSLVGDTQYF	TGTGCCAGCAGCTTAGTGGGAGATACGCAGTATTTT
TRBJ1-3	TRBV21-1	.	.	CASSKVVGRSSGNTIYF	TGTGCCAGCAGCAAAGTGGTGGGCAGGAGCTCTGGAAACACCATATATTTT
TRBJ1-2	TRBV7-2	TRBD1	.	CASSLVGQGYGYTF	TGTGCCAGCAGCTTAGTGGGACAGGGTTATGGCTACACCTTC
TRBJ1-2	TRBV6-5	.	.	CASSYDTGAYGYTF	TGTGCCAGCAGTTACGATACCGGGGCCTATGGCTACACCTTC
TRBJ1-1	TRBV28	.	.	CASSTGEGHFF	TGTGCCAGCAGTACCGGGGAGGGGCATTTCTTT
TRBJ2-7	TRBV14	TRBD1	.	CASSQEPPLDRVPPYEQYF	TGTGCCAGCAGCCAAGAACCCCCCTTGGACAGGGTCCCCCCGTACGAGCAGTACTTC
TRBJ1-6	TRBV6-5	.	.	CATKVEASPLHF	TGTGCCACAAAAGTGGAGGCTTCACCCCTCCACTTT
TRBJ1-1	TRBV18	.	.	CASSPREGPEAFF	TGTGCCAGCTCACCCAGGGAGGGACCCGAAGCTTTCTTT
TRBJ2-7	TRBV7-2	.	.	CASSTGGLFSYEQYF	TGTGCCAGCAGCACCGGGGGCCTGTTCTCCTACGAGCAGTACTTC
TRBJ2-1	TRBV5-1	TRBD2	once	CASSLSGGLNNEQFF	TGCGCCAGCAGCCTTAGCGGGGGGCTTAACAATGAGCAGTTCTTC
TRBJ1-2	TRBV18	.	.	CASSADRRSYGYTF	TGTGCCAGCTCAGCGGACAGAAGGAGCTATGGCTACACCTTC
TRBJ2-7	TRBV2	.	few	CASKAPGTGYEQYF	TGTGCCAGCAAAGCCCCCGGGACCGGCTACGAGCAGTACTTC
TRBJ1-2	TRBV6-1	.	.	CASSEDPGEGYGYTF	TGTGCCAGCAGTGAAGATCCAGGGGAGGGCTATGGCTACACCTTC
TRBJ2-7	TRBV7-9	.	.	CASGGPNYEQYF	TGTGCCAGCGGAGGACCAAACTACGAGCAGTACTTC
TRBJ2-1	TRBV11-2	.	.	CASSLGPPTYNEQFF	TGTGCCAGCAGCTTAGGTCCCCCCACCTACAATGAGCAGTTCTTC
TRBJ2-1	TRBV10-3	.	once	CAISEREPRGPNNEQFF	TGTGCCATCAGTGAGAGGGAGCCACGGGGACCCAACAATGAGCAGTTCTTC